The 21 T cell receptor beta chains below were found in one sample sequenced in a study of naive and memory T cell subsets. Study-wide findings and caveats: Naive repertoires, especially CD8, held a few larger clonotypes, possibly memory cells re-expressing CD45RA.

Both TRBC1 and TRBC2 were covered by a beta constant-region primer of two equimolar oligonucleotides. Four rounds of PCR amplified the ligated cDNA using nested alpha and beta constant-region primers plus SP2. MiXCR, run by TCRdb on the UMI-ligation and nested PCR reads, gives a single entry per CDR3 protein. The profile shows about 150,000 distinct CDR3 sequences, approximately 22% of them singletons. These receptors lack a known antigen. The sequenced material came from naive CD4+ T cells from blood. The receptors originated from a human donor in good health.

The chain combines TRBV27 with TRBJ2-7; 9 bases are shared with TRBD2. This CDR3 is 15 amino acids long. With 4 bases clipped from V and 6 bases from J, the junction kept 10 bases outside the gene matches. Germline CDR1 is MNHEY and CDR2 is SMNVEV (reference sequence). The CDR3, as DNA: TGTGCCAGCAGTTATCGTAGCGGGAGAGGTCGCGAGCAGTACTTC. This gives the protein CASSYRSGRGREQYF.

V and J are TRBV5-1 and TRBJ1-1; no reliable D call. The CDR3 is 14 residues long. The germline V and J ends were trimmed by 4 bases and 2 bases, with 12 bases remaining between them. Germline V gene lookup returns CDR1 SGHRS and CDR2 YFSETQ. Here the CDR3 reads CASSTQTSNTEAFF. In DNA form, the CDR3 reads TGCGCCAGCAGCACACAAACCAGTAACACTGAAGCTTTCTTT.

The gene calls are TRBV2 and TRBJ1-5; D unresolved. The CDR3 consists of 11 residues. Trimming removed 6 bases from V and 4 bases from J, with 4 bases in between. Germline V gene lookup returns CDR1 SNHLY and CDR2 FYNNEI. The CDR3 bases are TGTGCCAGCAGATTAAATCAGCCCCAGCATTTT. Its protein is CASRLNQPQHF.

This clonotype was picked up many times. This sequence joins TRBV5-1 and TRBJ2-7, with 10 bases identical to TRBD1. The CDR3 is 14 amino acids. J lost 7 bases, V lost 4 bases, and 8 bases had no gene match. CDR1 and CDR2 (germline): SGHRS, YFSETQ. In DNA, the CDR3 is TGCGCCAGCAGCCTCAGGACAGGGGGTTCTGAGCAGTACTTC. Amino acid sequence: CASSLRTGGSEQYF.

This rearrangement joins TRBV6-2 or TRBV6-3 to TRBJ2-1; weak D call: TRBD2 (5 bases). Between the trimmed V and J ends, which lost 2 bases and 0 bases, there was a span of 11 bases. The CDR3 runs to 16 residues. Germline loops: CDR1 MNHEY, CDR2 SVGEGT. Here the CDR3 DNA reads TGTGCCAGCAGTTACGGGCGGGTGAGCTCCTACAATGAGCAGTTCTTC. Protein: CASSYGRVSSYNEQFF.

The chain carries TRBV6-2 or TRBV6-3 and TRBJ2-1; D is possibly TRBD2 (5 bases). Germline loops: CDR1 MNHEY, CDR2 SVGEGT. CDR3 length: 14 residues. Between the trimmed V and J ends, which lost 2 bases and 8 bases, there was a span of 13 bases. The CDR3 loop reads CASSYVGDVYEQFF. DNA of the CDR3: TGTGCCAGCAGTTACGTGGGAGACGTCTATGAGCAGTTCTTC.

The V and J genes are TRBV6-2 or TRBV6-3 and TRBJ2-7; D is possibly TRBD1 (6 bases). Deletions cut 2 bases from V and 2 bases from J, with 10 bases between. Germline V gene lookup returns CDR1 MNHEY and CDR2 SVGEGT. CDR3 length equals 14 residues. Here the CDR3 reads CASSYQQGTYEQYF. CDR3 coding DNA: TGTGCCAGCAGTTACCAGCAGGGGACCTACGAGCAGTACTTC.

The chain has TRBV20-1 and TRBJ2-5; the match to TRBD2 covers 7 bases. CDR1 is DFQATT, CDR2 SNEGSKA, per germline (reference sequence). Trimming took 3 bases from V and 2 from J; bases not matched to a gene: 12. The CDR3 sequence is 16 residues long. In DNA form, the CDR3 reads TGCAGTGCTAGCCCCTCGGGGGGTGTGGGGCAAGAGACCCAGTACTTC. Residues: CSASPSGGVGQETQYF.

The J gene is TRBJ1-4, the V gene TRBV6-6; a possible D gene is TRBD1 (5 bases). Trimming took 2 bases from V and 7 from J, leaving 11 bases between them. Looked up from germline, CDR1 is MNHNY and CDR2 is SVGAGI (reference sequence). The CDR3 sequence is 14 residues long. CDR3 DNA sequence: TGTGCCAGCAGTTACAGGCAGGGTACTGAAAAACTGTTTTTT. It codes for CASSYRQGTEKLFF.

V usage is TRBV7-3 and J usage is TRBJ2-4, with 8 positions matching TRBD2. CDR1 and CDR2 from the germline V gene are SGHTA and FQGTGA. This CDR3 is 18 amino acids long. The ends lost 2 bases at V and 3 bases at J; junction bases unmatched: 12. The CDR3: CASSLFLAGGSDKNIQYF. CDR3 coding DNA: TGTGCCAGCAGCTTATTCTTGGCGGGAGGCTCTGACAAAAACATTCAGTACTTC.

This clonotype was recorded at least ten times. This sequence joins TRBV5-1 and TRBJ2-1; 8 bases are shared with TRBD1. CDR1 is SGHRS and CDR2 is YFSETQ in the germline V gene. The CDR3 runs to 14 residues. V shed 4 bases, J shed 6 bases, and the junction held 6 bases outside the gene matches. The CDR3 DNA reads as TGCGCCAGCAGCACCCAAACAGGGGGCAATGAGCAGTTCTTC. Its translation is CASSTQTGGNEQFF. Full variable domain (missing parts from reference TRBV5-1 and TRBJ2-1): KAGVTQTPRYLIKTRGQQVTLSCSPISGHRSVSWYQQTPGQGLQFLFEYFSETQRNKGNFPGRFSGRQFSNSRSEMNVSTLELGDSALYLCASSTQTGGNEQFFGPGTRLTVL.

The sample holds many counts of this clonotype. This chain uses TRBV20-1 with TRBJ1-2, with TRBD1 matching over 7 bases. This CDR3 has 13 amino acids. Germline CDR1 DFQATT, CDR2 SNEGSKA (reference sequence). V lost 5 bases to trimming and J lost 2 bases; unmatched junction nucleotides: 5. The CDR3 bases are TGCAGTGCTTGGGACAGACACAACTATGGCTACACCTTC. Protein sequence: CSAWDRHNYGYTF.

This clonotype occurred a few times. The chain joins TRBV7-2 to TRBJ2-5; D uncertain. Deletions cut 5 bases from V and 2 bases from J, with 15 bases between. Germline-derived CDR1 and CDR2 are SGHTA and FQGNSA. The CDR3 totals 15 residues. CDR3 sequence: CASSPPPAQQETQYF. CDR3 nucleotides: TGTGCCAGCAGCCCGCCTCCGGCACAACAAGAGACCCAGTACTTC.

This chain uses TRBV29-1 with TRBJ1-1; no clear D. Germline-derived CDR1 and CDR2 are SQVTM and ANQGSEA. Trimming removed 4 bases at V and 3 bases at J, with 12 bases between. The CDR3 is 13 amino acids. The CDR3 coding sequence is TGCAGCGTTGCCACGGCGGTTCACACTGAAGCTTTCTTT. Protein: CSVATAVHTEAFF. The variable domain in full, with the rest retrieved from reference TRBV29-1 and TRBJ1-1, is SAVISQKPSRDICQRGTSLTIQCQVDSQVTMMFWYRQQPGQSLTLIATANQGSEATYESGFVIDKFPISRPNLTFSTLTVSNMSPEDSSIYLCSVATAVHTEAFFGQGTRLTVV.

The chain's CDR3 is CSVEKGGSADTQYF. CDR3 coding DNA: TGCAGCGTTGAAAAGGGCGGGAGTGCAGATACGCAGTATTTT. The chain carries TRBV29-1 and TRBJ2-3, with 7 nucleotides matching TRBD2. This CDR3 spans 14 amino acids. Germline V gene data show CDR1 as SQVTM and CDR2 as ANQGSEA. V gave up 2 bases and J gave up 4 bases; unmatched junction bases: 6.

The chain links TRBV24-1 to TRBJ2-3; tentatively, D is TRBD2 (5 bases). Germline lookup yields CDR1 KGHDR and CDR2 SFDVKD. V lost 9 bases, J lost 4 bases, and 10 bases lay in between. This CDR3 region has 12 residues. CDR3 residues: CATSPGSDTQYF. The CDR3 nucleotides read TGTGCCACCTCACCGGGATCAGATACGCAGTATTTT.

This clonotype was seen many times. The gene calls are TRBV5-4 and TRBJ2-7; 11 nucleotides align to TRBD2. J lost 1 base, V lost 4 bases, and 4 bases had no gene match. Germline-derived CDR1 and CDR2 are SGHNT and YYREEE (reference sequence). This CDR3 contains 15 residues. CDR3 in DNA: TGTGCCAGCAGCAGACGACTAGCGGGATCCTACGAGCAGTACTTC. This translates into CASSRRLAGSYEQYF.

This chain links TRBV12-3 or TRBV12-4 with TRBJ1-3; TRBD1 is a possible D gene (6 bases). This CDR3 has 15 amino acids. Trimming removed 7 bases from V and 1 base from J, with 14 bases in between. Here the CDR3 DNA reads TGTGCCAGCACCACGGTACAGGGTTCTGGAAACACCATATATTTT. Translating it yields CASTTVQGSGNTIYF.

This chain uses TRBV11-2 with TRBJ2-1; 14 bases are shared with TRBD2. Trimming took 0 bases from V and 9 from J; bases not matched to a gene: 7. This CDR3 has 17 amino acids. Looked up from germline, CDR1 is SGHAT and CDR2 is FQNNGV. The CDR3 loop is CASSLDSGLAGVSEQFF. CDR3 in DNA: TGTGCCAGCAGCTTAGATTCGGGACTAGCGGGAGTCAGTGAGCAGTTCTTC.

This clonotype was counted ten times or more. In nucleotides, the CDR3 is TGCGCCAGCAGTCAATCAAGGGGGCCTAACACTGAAGCTTTCTTT. Translated: CASSQSRGPNTEAFF. This rearrangement joins TRBV23-1 to TRBJ1-1; 7 bases agree with TRBD1. TRBV23-1 is classed as an ORF, of uncertain function. With 0 bases clipped from V and 2 bases from J, the junction kept 3 bases outside the gene matches. The CDR3 has 15 amino acids.

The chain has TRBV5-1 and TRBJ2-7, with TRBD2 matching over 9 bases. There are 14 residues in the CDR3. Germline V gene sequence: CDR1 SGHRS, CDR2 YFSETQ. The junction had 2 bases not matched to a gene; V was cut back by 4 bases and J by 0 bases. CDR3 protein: CASSHSGSSYEQYF. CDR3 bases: TGCGCCAGCAGCCATAGCGGGAGCTCCTACGAGCAGTACTTC.